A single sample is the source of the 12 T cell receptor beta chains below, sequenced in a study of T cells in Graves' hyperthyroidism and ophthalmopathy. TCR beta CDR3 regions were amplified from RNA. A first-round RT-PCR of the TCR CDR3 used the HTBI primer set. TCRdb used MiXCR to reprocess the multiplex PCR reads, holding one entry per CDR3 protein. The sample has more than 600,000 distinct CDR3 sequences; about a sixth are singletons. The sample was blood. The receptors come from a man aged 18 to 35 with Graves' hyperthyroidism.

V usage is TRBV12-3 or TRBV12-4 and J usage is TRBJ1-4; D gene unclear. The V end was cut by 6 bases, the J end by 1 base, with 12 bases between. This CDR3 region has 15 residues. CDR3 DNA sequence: TGTGCCAGCAGGCCACCCCGGGAAACTAATGAAAAACTGTTTTTT. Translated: CASRPPRETNEKLFF.

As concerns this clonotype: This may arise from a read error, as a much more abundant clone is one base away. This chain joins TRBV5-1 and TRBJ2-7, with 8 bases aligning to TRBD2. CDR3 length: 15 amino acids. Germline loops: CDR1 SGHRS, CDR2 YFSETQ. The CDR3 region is CASSPTSGFSYERYF. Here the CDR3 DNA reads TGCGCCAGCAGCCCTACTAGCGGCTTCTCCTACGAGCGGTACTTC.

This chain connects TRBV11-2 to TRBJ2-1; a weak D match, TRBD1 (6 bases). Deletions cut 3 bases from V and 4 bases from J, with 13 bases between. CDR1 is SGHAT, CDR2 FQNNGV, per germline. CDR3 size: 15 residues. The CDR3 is CASSLGAFGYNEQFF. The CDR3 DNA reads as TGTGCCAGCAGCTTGGGGGCATTCGGGTACAATGAGCAGTTCTTC.

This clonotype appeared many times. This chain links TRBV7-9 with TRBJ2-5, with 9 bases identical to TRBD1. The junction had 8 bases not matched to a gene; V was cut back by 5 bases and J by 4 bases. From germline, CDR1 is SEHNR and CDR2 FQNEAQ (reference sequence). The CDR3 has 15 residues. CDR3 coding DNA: TGTGCCAGCAGCCGCCGGGACAGGGAGGGAGAGACCCAGTACTTC. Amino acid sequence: CASSRRDREGETQYF.

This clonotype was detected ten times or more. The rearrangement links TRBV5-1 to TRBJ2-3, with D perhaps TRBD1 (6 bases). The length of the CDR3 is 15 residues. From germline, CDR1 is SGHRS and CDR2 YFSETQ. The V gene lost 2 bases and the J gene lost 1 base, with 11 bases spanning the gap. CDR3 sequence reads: CASSLGWTGTDTQYF. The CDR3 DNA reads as TGCGCCAGCAGCTTAGGTTGGACAGGCACAGATACGCAGTATTTT.

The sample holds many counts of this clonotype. CDR3 in amino acids: CSARGRTGHYEQYF. The CDR3 DNA sequence: TGCAGTGCAAGGGGAAGGACAGGCCACTACGAGCAGTACTTC. The rearrangement uses TRBV20-1 and TRBJ2-7; 7 bases agree with TRBD1. Germline loops: CDR1 DFQATT, CDR2 SNEGSKA (reference sequence). The CDR3 is made up of 14 amino acids. Unmatched junction bases numbered 11, after V lost 6 bases and J lost 3 bases.

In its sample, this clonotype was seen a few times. The CDR3 spells CAWSVRSTSTDTQYF. The CDR3 bases are TGTGCCTGGAGTGTGCGTTCCACTAGCACAGATACGCAGTATTTT. This chain uses TRBV30 with TRBJ2-3; D uncertain. Per the germline V gene, CDR1 is GTSNPN and CDR2 is SVGIG (reference sequence). The CDR3 covers 15 residues. The V gene lost 0 bases and the J gene lost 0 bases, with 10 bases spanning the gap.

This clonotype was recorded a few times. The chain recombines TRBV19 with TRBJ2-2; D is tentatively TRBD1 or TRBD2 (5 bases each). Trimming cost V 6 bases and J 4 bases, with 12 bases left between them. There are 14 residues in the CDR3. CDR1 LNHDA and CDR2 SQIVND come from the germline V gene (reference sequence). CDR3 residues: CASRPWGSTGELFF. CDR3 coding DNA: TGTGCCAGTAGACCTTGGGGGAGCACCGGGGAGCTGTTTTTT. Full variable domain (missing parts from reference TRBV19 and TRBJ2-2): DGGITQSPKYLFRKEGQNVTLSCEQNLNHDAMYWYRQDPGQGLRLIYYSQIVNDFQKGDIAEGYSVSREKKESFPLTVTSAQKNPTAFYLCASRPWGSTGELFFGEGSRLTVL.

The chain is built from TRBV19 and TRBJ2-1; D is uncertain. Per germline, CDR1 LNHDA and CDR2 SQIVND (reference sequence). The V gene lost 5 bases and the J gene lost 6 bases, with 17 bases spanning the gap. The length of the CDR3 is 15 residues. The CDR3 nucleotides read TGTGCCAGTAGTTCGATAGGACCCCCCATCAATGAGCAGTTCTTC. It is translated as CASSSIGPPINEQFF. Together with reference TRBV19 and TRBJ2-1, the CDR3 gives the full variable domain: DGGITQSPKYLFRKEGQNVTLSCEQNLNHDAMYWYRQDPGQGLRLIYYSQIVNDFQKGDIAEGYSVSREKKESFPLTVTSAQKNPTAFYLCASSSIGPPINEQFFGPGTRLTVL.

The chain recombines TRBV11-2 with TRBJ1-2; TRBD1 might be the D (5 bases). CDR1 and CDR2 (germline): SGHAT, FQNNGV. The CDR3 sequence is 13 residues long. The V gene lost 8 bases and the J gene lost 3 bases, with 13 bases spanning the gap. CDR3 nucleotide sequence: TGTGCCAGCGGATTGGGACGGGACTATGGCTACACCTTC. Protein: CASGLGRDYGYTF. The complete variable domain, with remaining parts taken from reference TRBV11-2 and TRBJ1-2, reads EAGVAQSPRYKIIEKRQSVAFWCNPISGHATLYWYQQILGQGPKLLIQFQNNGVVDDSQLPKDRFSAERLKGVDSTLKIQPAKLEDSAVYLCASGLGRDYGYTFGSGTRLTVV.

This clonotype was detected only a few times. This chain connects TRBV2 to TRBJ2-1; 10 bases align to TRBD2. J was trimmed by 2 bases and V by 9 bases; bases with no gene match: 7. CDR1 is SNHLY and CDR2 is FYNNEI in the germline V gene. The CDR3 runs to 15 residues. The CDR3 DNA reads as TGTGCCAGTACAGGGGGGACTAGCGCCTACAATGAGCAGTTCTTC. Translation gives CASTGGTSAYNEQFF.

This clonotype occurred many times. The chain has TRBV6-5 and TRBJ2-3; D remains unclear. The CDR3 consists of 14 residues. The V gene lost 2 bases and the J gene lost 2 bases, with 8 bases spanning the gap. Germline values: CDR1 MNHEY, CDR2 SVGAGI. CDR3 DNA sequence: TGTGCCAGCAGTTACGGTCAGCTCACAGATACGCAGTATTTT. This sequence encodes CASSYGQLTDTQYF.